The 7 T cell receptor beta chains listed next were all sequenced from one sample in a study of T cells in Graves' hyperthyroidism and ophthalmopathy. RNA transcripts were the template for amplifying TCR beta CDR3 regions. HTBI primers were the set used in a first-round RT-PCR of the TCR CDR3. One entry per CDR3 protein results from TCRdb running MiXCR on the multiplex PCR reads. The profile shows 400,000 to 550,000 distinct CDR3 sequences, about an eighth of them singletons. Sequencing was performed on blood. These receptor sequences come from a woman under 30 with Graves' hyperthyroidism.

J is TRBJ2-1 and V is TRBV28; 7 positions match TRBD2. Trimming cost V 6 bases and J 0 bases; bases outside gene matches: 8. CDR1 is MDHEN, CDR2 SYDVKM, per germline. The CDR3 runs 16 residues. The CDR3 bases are TGTGCCAGCAGAAGTCAACTAGCGTACTCCTACAATGAGCAGTTCTTC. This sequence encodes CASRSQLAYSYNEQFF.

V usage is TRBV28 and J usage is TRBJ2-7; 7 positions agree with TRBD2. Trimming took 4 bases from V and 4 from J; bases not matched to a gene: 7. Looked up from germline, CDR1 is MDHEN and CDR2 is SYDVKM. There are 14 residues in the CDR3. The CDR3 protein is CASSSSGALYEQYV. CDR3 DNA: TGTGCCAGCAGTTCGAGCGGGGCCCTTTACGAGCAGTACGTC.

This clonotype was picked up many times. CDR3 DNA sequence: TGTGCCAGCAGTGAACACCCACAGAGCTTCTCTGGAAACACCATATATTTT. This codes for CASSEHPQSFSGNTIYF. V usage is TRBV6-1 and J usage is TRBJ1-3; D remains ambiguous. This CDR3 has 17 amino acids. The V and J ends lost 2 bases and 0 bases respectively, with 14 bases between them. The germline V gene encodes CDR1 MNHNS and CDR2 SASEGT.

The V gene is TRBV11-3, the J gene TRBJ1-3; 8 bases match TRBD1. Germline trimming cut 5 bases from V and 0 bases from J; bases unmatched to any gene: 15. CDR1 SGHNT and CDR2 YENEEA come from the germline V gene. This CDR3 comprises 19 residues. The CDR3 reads CASSETVGTGLFSGNTIYF. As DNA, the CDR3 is TGTGCCAGCAGCGAAACCGTAGGGACAGGTCTCTTCTCTGGAAACACCATATATTTT.

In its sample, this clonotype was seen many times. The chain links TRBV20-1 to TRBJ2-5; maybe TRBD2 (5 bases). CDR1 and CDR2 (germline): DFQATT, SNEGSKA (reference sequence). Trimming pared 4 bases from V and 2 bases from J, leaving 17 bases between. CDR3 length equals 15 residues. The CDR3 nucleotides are TGCAGTGCTATCCCGGCGGTCCTAGCACAAGAGACCCAGTACTTC. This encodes CSAIPAVLAQETQYF.

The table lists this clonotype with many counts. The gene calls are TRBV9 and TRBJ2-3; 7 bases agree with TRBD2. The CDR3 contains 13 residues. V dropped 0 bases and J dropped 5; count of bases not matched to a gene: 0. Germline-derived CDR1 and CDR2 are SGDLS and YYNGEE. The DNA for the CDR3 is TGTGCCAGCAGCGTAGCGGGAGGAGATACGCAGTATTTT. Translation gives CASSVAGGDTQYF.

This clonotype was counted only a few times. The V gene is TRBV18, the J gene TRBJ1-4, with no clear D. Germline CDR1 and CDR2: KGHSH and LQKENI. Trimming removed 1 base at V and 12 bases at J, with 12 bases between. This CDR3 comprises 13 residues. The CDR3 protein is CASSPRDKEELFF. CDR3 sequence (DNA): TGTGCCAGCTCACCACGAGACAAGGAAGAACTGTTTTTT.